The next 12 T cell receptor beta chains were all read from a single sample in a study of CD8+CD57+ T cells in acquired aplastic anemia. Selection for sequencing was limited to patients who had shown CD8+CD57+ cell expansion by flow cytometry. The study profiled TCR beta VDJ and CDR3 using genomic DNA as template. TCRdb fed the reads into MiXCR, producing one record per CDR3 protein. The sample includes some 140,000 distinct CDR3 sequences, over 50% seen only once; the top ten take 10% to 15%. Sequenced material: sorted CD4+, CD8+, or CD8+CD57+ T cells (not recorded which) from PBMCs. These receptors came from a human donor with aplastic anemia.

This clonotype came up many times. The chain combines TRBV5-5 with TRBJ1-4; D is undetermined. Trimming pared 2 bases from V and 3 bases from J, leaving 8 bases between. Germline CDR1 SGHKS, CDR2 YYEKEE (reference sequence). The CDR3 consists of 14 residues. The CDR3 DNA reads as TGTGCCAGCAGCTTAAGGCAGTCTAATGAAAAACTGTTTTTT. Translating it yields CASSLRQSNEKLFF. The variable domain in full, completed from reference TRBV5-5 and TRBJ1-4, reads DAGVTQSPTHLIKTRGQQVTLRCSPISGHKSVSWYQQVLGQGPQFIFQYYEKEERGRGNFPDRFSARQFPNYSSELNVNALLLGDSALYLCASSLRQSNEKLFFGSGTQLSVL.

Comment on this clonotype: This is likely a read error, given that the CDR3 carries no conserved phenylalanine or tryptophan at its end. The gene calls are TRBV2 and TRBJ2-7; D is ambiguous. The CDR3 contains 14 residues. V was shortened by 0 bases and J by 2 bases, with 8 bases between the two germline ends. Germline V gene lookup returns CDR1 SNHLY and CDR2 FYNNEI. The CDR3 DNA is TGTGCCAGCAGTGAAGCGAACAGAGCCTACGAGCAGTACCTC. Residues: CASSEANRAYEQYL.

V usage is TRBV20-1 and J usage is TRBJ2-7, with 7 nucleotides matching TRBD1. V gave up 3 bases and J gave up 3 bases; unmatched junction bases: 11. Per germline, CDR1 DFQATT and CDR2 SNEGSKA (reference sequence). CDR3 length equals 15 residues. DNA for the CDR3: TGCAGTGCTAGCAATAACAGGGGATTGGACTACGAGCAGTACTTC. As protein: CSASNNRGLDYEQYF.

The chain combines TRBV3-1 with TRBJ1-1; no clear D gene. This CDR3 is built from 14 residues. Trimming shortened V by 1 base and J by 0 bases, and 6 bases separated the two germline ends. Looked up from germline, CDR1 is LGHDT and CDR2 is YNNKEL (reference sequence). CDR3 protein: CASSQGSVNTEAFF. The DNA for the CDR3 is TGTGCCAGCAGCCAAGGTTCTGTGAACACTGAAGCTTTCTTT.

The rearrangement links TRBV2 to TRBJ2-7, with a tentative D call TRBD2 (6 bases). This CDR3 has 14 amino acids. Germline assignment: CDR1 SNHLY and CDR2 FYNNEI. Trimming left V 1 base short and J 5 bases short, with 12 bases between. The CDR3 DNA follows: TGTGCCAGCAGTGAAGTTCGGCGGGACGACGAGCAGTACTTC. It codes for CASSEVRRDDEQYF.

This chain uses TRBV20-1 with TRBJ2-1; TRBD2 agrees at 8 bases. Germline loops: CDR1 DFQATT, CDR2 SNEGSKA (reference sequence). Germline trimming cut 1 base from V and 10 bases from J; bases unmatched to any gene: 9. The CDR3 sequence is 14 residues long. This CDR3 reads CSARAPVIAGEQFF. The CDR3 nucleotides are TGCAGTGCTAGAGCCCCAGTAATAGCGGGAGAGCAGTTCTTC.

This clonotype was detected ten times or more. This chain joins TRBV20-1 and TRBJ1-6, with D unresolved. The length of the CDR3 is 17 residues. Germline values: CDR1 DFQATT, CDR2 SNEGSKA (reference sequence). Trimming stripped 0 bases from V and 0 bases from J, with 12 bases between. CDR3 nucleotide sequence: TGCAGTGCTAGAGATCGGGGAGTAGGCTCCTATAATTCACCCCTCCACTTT. Amino acids: CSARDRGVGSYNSPLHF.

The DNA of the CDR3 is TGTGCCATCAGTGACGGACTAGGGGTTAATGAAAAACTGTTTTTT. It yields the protein CAISDGLGVNEKLFF. The genes are TRBV10-3 and TRBJ1-4, with D perhaps TRBD1 (5 bases). The V gene lost 3 bases and the J gene lost 4 bases, with 12 bases spanning the gap. The CDR3 sequence is 15 residues long. The V gene's germline CDR1 is ENHRY and CDR2 SYGVKD.

The rearrangement uses TRBV5-5 and TRBJ2-7; possible D gene TRBD1, 5 bases. Germline V gene sequence: CDR1 SGHKS, CDR2 YYEKEE (reference sequence). The CDR3 loop spans 14 amino acids. The ends were cut back, 1 base at V and 3 bases at J, with 11 bases in the middle. This chain's CDR3 is CASSLQGDGYEQYF. The CDR3 bases are TGTGCCAGCAGCTTGCAGGGCGATGGCTACGAGCAGTACTTC. Together with reference TRBV5-5 and TRBJ2-7, the CDR3 gives the full variable domain: DAGVTQSPTHLIKTRGQQVTLRCSPISGHKSVSWYQQVLGQGPQFIFQYYEKEERGRGNFPDRFSARQFPNYSSELNVNALLLGDSALYLCASSLQGDGYEQYFGPGTRLTVT.

The chain has TRBV10-2 and TRBJ2-3; TRBD2 agrees at 8 bases. Per the germline V gene, CDR1 is WSHSY and CDR2 is SAAADI. J was trimmed by 6 bases and V by 5 bases; bases with no gene match: 7. This CDR3 contains 14 residues. CDR3 coding DNA: TGCGCCAGCAGTCGGGAGGGGCCTTTCGATACGCAGTATTTT. This codes for CASSREGPFDTQYF.

This clonotype was seen repeatedly, ten times or more. The J gene is TRBJ2-7, the V gene TRBV11-2; the D gene is possibly TRBD1 (5 bases). Trimming shortened V by 2 bases and J by 1 base, and 9 bases separated the two germline ends. CDR1 is SGHAT and CDR2 is FQNNGV in the germline V gene. The CDR3 is made up of 14 amino acids. The CDR3 coding sequence is TGTGCCAGCAGCTTATGGGGCAGGTCCTACGAGCAGTACTTC. This translates into CASSLWGRSYEQYF.

The chain recombines TRBV7-9 with TRBJ1-2; 7 positions agree with TRBD1. The length of the CDR3 is 13 residues. Germline lookup yields CDR1 SEHNR and CDR2 FQNEAQ (reference sequence). The V and J ends lost 5 bases and 4 bases, in that order; junction bases with no gene match: 4. CDR3 coding DNA: TGTGCCAGCAGCCCCGACAGGGCCTATGGCTACACCTTC. It encodes CASSPDRAYGYTF.